Given below is one T cell receptor beta chain in context. Measured with immunoSEQ multiplex PCR; TCRdb has only the in-frame clones, and not every one. Here the sample spans some 250,000 clones, roughly 79% being singletons. This specimen comes from a study of blood T cell repertoires in COVID-19. Turning to the study itself: Researchers got acute and convalescent COVID-19 samples from the United States, Italy and Spain.

The germline V gene encodes CDR1 SEHNR and CDR2 FQNEAQ (reference sequence). The CDR3 totals 17 residues. The ends were cut back, 1 base at V and 1 base at J, with 14 bases in the middle. Everyone who took part was roughly 18 to 89 years old, and they came from about 25 US areas. For recovered donors of Cohort 3, there were two negative PCRs, clearance, or symptom resolution. The chain employs TRBV7-9 and TRBJ1-5; maybe TRBD1 (5 bases). Sample: PBMCs or T cells enriched from blood (not recorded which). The clonotype originates from a man between 35 and 55 years old who had recovered from COVID-19. This CDR3 reads CASSLGHMGGSNQPQHF. In DNA form, the CDR3 reads TGTGCCAGCAGCTTAGGTCACATGGGGGGGAGCAATCAGCCCCAGCATTTT.